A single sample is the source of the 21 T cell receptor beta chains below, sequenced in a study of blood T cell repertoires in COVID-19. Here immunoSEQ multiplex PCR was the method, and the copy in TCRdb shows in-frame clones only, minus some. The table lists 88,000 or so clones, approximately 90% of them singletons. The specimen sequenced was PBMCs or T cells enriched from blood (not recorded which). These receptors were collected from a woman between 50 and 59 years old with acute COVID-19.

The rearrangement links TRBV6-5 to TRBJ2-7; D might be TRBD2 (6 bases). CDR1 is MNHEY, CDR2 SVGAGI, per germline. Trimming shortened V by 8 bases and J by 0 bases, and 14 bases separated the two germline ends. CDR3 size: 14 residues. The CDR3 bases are TGTGCCAGCTTGGGAGGAGGGAGCTCCTACGAGCAGTACTTC. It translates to CASLGGGSSYEQYF.

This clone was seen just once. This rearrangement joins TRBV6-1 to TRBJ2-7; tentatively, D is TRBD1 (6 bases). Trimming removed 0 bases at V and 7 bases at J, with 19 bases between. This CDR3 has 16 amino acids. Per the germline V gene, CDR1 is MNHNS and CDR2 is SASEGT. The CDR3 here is CASSEAASGDLWEQYF. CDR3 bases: TGTGCCAGCAGTGAAGCGGCGTCAGGGGATCTGTGGGAGCAGTACTTC.

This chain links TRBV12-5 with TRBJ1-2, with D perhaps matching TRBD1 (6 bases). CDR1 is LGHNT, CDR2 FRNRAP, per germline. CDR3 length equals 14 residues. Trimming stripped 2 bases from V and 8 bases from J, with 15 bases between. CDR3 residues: CASGLLQGRWGYTF. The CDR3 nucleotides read TGTGCTAGTGGTTTGCTACAGGGAAGGTGGGGCTACACCTTC.

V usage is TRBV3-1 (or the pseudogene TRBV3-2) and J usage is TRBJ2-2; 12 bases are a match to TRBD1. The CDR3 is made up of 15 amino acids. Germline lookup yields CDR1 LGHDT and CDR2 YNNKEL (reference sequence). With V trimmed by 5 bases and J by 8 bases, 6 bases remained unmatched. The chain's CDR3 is CASSWDRGRRGELFF. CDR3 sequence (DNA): TGTGCCAGCAGCTGGGACAGGGGGCGTAGGGGGGAGCTGTTTTTT.

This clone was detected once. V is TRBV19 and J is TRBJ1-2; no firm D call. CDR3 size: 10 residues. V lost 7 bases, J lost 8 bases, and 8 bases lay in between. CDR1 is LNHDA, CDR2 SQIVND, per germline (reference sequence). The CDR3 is CASTGYGYTF. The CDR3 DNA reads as TGTGCCAGTACGGGGTACGGCTACACCTTC.

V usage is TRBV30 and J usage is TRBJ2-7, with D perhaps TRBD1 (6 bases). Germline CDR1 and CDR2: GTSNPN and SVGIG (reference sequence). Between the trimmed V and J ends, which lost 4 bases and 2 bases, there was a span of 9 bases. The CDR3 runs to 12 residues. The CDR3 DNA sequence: TGTGCCTGGAACAGGGATGCCTACGAGCAGTACTTC. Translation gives CAWNRDAYEQYF.

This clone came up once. The CDR3 loop is CAIGGGRLGDYGYTF. The CDR3 DNA sequence: TGTGCCATCGGGGGGGGCCGCCTGGGTGACTATGGCTACACCTTC. The chain carries TRBV6-5 and TRBJ1-2; D may be TRBD1 (6 bases). The CDR3 is 15 residues long. Trimming took 10 bases from V and 3 from J, leaving 21 bases between them. The germline V gene has CDR1 MNHEY and CDR2 SVGAGI.

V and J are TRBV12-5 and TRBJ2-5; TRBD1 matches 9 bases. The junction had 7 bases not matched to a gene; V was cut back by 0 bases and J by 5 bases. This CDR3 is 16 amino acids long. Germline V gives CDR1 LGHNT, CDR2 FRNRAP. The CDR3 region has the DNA TGTGCTAGTGGTTTGGTACGAACAGGGGGCTTGGAGACCCAGTACTTC. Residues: CASGLVRTGGLETQYF.

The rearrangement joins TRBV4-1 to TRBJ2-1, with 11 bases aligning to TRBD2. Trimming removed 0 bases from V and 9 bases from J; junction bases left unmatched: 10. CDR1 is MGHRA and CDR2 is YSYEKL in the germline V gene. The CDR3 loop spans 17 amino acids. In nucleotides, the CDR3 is TGCGCCAGCAGCCAAGAGGGGACTAGCGGAGCTGGCCGTGAGCAGTTCTTC. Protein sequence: CASSQEGTSGAGREQFF.

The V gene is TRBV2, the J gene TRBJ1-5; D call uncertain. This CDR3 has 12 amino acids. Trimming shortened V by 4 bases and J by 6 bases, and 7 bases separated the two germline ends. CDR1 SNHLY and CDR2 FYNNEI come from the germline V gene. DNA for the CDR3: TGTGCCAGCAGTGCGCTGGCTCAGCCCCAGCATTTT. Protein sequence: CASSALAQPQHF. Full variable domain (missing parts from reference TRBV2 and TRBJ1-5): EPEVTQTPSHQVTQMGQEVILRCVPISNHLYFYWYRQILGQKVEFLVSFYNNEISEKSEIFDDQFSVERPDGSNFTLKIRSTKLEDSAMYFCASSALAQPQHFGDGTRLSIL.

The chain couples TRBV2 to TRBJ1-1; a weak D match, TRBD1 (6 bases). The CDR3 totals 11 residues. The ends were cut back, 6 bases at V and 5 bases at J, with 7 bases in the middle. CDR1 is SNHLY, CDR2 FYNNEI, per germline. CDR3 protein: CASSRGTEAFF. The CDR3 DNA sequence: TGTGCCAGCAGCAGGGGTACTGAAGCTTTCTTT.

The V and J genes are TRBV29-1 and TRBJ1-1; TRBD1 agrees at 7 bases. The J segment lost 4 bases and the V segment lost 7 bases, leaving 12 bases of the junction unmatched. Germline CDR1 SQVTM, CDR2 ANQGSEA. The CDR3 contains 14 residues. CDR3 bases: TGCAGCGGTACAGGGGTAACGTGGGGCACTGAAGCTTTCTTT. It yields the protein CSGTGVTWGTEAFF.

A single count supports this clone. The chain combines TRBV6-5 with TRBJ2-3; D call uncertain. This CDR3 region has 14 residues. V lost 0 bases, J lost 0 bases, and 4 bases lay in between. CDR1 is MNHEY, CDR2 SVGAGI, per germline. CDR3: CASSYSYSTDTQYF. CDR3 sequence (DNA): TGTGCCAGCAGTTACTCCTACAGCACAGATACGCAGTATTTT.

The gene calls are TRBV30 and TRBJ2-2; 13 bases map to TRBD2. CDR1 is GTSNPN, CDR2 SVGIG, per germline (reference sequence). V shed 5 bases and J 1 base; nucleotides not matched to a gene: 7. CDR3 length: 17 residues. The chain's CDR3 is CAWGGTSGAMNTGELFF. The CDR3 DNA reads TGTGCCTGGGGGGGGACTAGCGGGGCAATGAACACCGGGGAGCTGTTTTTT.

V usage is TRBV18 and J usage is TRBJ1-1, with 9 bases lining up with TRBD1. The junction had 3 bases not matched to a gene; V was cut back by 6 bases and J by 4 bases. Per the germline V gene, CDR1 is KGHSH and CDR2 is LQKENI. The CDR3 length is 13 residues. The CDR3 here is CASSGTGFTEAFF. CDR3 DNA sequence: TGTGCCAGCTCCGGGACAGGGTTCACTGAAGCTTTCTTT.

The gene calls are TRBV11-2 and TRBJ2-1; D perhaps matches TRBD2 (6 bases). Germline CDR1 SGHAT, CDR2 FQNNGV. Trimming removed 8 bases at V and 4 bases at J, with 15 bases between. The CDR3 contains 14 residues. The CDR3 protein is CASHQGREYNEQFF. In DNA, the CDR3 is TGTGCCAGCCATCAAGGGCGGGAATACAATGAGCAGTTCTTC.

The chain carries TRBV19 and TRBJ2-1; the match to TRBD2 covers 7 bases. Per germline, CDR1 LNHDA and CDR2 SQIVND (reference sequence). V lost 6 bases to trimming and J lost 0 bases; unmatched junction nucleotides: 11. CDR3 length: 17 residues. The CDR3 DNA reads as TGTGCCAGTAGCCCCCTCTTGGGAGGGAGCTCCTACAATGAGCAGTTCTTC. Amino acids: CASSPLLGGSSYNEQFF.

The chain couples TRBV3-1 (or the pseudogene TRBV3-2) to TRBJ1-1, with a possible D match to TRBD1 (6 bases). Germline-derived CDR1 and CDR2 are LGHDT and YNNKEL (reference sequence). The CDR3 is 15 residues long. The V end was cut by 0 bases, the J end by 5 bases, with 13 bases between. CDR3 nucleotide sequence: TGTGCCAGCAGCCAAGAGGCAGGGGTAGGGACTGAAGCTTTCTTT. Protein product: CASSQEAGVGTEAFF.

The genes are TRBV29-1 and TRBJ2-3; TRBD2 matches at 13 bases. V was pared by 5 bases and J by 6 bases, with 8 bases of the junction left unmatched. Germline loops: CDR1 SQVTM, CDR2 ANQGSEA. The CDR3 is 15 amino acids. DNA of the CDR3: TGCAGCGTTTCACTAGCGGGAGGGCCAGTGGATACGCAGTATTTT. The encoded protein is CSVSLAGGPVDTQYF.

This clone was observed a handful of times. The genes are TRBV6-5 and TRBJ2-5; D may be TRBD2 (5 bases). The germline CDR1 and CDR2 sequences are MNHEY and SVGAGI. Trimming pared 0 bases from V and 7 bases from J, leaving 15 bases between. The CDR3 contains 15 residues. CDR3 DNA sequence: TGTGCCAGCAGTTACTCACCCGGGTCGAGGGCGACCCAGTACTTC. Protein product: CASSYSPGSRATQYF.

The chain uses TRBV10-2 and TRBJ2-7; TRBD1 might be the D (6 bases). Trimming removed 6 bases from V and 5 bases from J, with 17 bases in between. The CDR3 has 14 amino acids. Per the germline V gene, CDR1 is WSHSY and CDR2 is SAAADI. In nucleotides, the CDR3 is TGCGCCAGCAGATCACGGGACACCGTGGACGAGCAGTACTTC. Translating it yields CASRSRDTVDEQYF.